This T cell receptor (beta chain) was retrieved from a study of T cell repertoires in cytomegalovirus infection. Across the whole study: The public TCR beta signatures pointed to both CMV infection and matching HLA type.

Trimming took 4 bases from V and 4 from J, leaving 13 bases between them. The CDR3 spans 14 residues. CDR1 is SGHTA, CDR2 FQGNSA, per germline. TCRdb processed the reads anew with MiXCR; each CDR3 protein has one entry. Of a few hundred thousand distinct CDR3 sequences in the sample, roughly 9.5% were seen once. Broader study findings: Of the TCR beta families, the public ones yielded a cumulative frequency that identified carriers of CMV plus the relevant HLA. CMV-specific TCR beta clonotypes restricted by HLA-C were the ones dominating the ex vivo response.

This clonotype showed up many times. Its target is unknown. The sequenced material came from PBMCs. The clonotype originates from a human donor in good health (CMV status not recorded). Some clones in this sample may be carry-over from other donors' samples. V is TRBV7-2 and J is TRBJ2-5; possible D gene TRBD1, 6 bases. The chain's CDR3 is CASSSSIGGETQYF. The DNA for the CDR3 is TGTGCCAGCAGCTCCAGTATAGGGGGAGAGACCCAGTACTTC.